This T cell receptor beta chain comes out of a study of cytomegalovirus exposure and HLA in healthy donors. Study-wide context: Among about 190 million T cells, an earlier analysis found roughly 110 million unique TCR beta sequences. Early released data had around 88 million unique TCRs, all coming from HLA-typed donors.

This PCR relied on a set of 60 Vbeta primers and 13 Jbeta primers. Clones were sequenced by immunoSEQ multiplex PCR, and TCRdb holds only the in-frame ones, with some missing. Here the sample spans roughly 160,000 clones, 80% to 85% being singletons. The CDR3 length is 11 residues. The V end lost 3 bases, the J end lost 7 bases, and 6 bases lay between the germline ends. Looked up from germline, CDR1 is SGHVS and CDR2 is FQNEAQ. Sequencing was done on a sample of PBMCs. The V and J genes are TRBV7-8 and TRBJ1-1; maybe TRBD1 (5 bases). The source is a boy aged 2 to 9 in good health and CMV-seronegative. CDR3 residues: CASSFGGEAFF. The CDR3 DNA follows: TGTGCCAGCAGCTTCGGGGGTGAAGCTTTCTTT.